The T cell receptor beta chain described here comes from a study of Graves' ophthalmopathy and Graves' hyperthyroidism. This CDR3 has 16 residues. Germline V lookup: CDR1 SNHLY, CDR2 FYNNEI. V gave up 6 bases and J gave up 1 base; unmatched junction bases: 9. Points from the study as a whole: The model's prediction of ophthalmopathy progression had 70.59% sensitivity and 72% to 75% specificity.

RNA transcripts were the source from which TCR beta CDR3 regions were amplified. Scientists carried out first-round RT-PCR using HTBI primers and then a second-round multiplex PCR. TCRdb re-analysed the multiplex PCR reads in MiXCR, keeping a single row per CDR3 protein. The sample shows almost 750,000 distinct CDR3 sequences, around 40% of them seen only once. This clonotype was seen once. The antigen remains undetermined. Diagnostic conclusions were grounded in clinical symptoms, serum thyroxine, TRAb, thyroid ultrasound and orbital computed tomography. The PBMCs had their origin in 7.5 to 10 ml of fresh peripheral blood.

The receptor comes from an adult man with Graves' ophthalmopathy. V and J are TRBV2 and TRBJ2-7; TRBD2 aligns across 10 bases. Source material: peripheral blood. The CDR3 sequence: CASSLASGGASYEQYF. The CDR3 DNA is TGTGCCAGCAGCCTAGCGAGCGGGGGGGCGTCCTACGAGCAGTACTTC.